This entry lists 27 T cell receptor beta chains sequenced from one sample in a study of CD4+ T cells in melanoma. Profiling relied on immunoSEQ multiplex PCR, and the TCRdb table lists in-frame clones only, not all of them. The table has about 120,000 clones, over 80% seen once; the top ten hold roughly 3.5%. Sequencing used peripheral blood. The receptors originated from a human donor with melanoma.

The chain combines TRBV15 with TRBJ2-5; 8 bases line up with TRBD2. V dropped 0 bases and J dropped 5; count of bases not matched to a gene: 2. CDR3 length equals 14 residues. Germline lookup yields CDR1 LNHNV and CDR2 YYDKDF (reference sequence). The CDR3 region is CATSRDPGGETQYF. The CDR3 nucleotides read TGTGCCACCAGCAGAGATCCGGGGGGGGAGACCCAGTACTTC. Complete variable domain (other parts from reference TRBV15 and TRBJ2-5): DAMVIQNPRYQVTQFGKPVTLSCSQTLNHNVMYWYQQKSSQAPKLLFHYYDKDFNNEADTPDNFQSRRPNTSFCFLDIRSPGLGDTAMYLCATSRDPGGETQYFGPGTRLLVL.

The chain joins TRBV27 to TRBJ1-1; 9 bases line up with TRBD1. The V gene's germline CDR1 is MNHEY and CDR2 SMNVEV (reference sequence). The ends lost 6 bases at V and 3 bases at J; junction bases unmatched: 8. The CDR3 totals 15 residues. In DNA, the CDR3 is TGTGCCAGCAGAACTTACAGGGGGCTCGACACTGAAGCTTTCTTT. This codes for CASRTYRGLDTEAFF.

The chain combines TRBV4-2 with TRBJ2-3; D is possibly TRBD2 (6 bases). Germline values: CDR1 LGHNA, CDR2 YNFKEQ. V was pared by 1 base and J by 0 bases, with 11 bases between. The CDR3 consists of 16 residues. The CDR3 DNA reads TGTGCCAGCAGCCAAGGACTAGGATCAAGCACAGATACGCAGTATTTT. This gives the protein CASSQGLGSSTDTQYF.

This clone has only one observation. The chain combines TRBV19 with TRBJ2-2; the D gene is possibly TRBD2 (5 bases). CDR3 size: 14 residues. Per the germline V gene, CDR1 is LNHDA and CDR2 is SQIVND (reference sequence). The ends were cut back, 5 bases at V and 1 base at J, with 8 bases in the middle. The CDR3 loop reads CASSVLGNTGELFF. DNA for the CDR3: TGTGCCAGTAGTGTACTAGGGAACACCGGGGAGCTGTTTTTT. The full variable domain, its missing parts supplied by reference TRBV19 and TRBJ2-2, is DGGITQSPKYLFRKEGQNVTLSCEQNLNHDAMYWYRQDPGQGLRLIYYSQIVNDFQKGDIAEGYSVSREKKESFPLTVTSAQKNPTAFYLCASSVLGNTGELFFGEGSRLTVL.

The chain joins TRBV18 to TRBJ2-2; 9 positions agree with TRBD2. The junction had 2 bases not matched to a gene; V was cut back by 3 bases and J by 0 bases. CDR3 length: 16 amino acids. The V gene's germline CDR1 is KGHSH and CDR2 LQKENI. CDR3 DNA: TGTGCCAGCTCACCGCTAGCGGGGACGAACACCGGGGAGCTGTTTTTT. This codes for CASSPLAGTNTGELFF. The full variable domain, with the rest looked up from reference TRBV18 and TRBJ2-2, is NAGVMQNPRHLVRRRGQEARLRCSPMKGHSHVYWYRQLPEEGLKFMVYLQKENIIDESGMPKERFSAEFPKEGPSILRIQQVVRGDSAAYFCASSPLAGTNTGELFFGEGSRLTVL.

The chain couples TRBV11-3 to TRBJ2-3; D is undetermined. Germline V gene lookup returns CDR1 SGHNT and CDR2 YENEEA. The length of the CDR3 is 11 residues. V lost 8 bases, J lost 6 bases, and 9 bases lay in between. CDR3 coding DNA: TGTGCCAGCTCCCAGACGGATACGCAGTATTTT. Its protein is CASSQTDTQYF. The entire variable domain, with the rest obtained from reference TRBV11-3 and TRBJ2-3, is as follows: EAGVVQSPRYKIIEKKQPVAFWCNPISGHNTLYWYLQNLGQGPELLIRYENEEAVDDSQLPKDRFSAERLKGVDSTLKIQPAELGDSAVYLCASSQTDTQYFGPGTRLTVL.

This clone was seen a single time. The genes are TRBV6-6 and TRBJ2-1; a weak D match, TRBD2 (5 bases). The CDR3 contains 13 residues. The germline CDR1 and CDR2 sequences are MNHNY and SVGAGI (reference sequence). The V gene lost 5 bases and the J gene lost 7 bases, with 12 bases spanning the gap. CDR3 nucleotide sequence: TGTGCCAGCAGTGGCCGGACTCGGAATGAGCAGTTCTTC. This gives the protein CASSGRTRNEQFF.

In DNA, the CDR3 is TGTGCCAGCTCACCAACCGGGACAGGGACCTATGAGCAGTTCTTC. The encoded protein is CASSPTGTGTYEQFF. The V call is TRBV18, the J call TRBJ2-1; 9 bases are a match to TRBD1. This CDR3 is built from 15 residues. The trim removed 2 bases at V and 8 bases at J, leaving 7 bases unmatched. Germline CDR1 and CDR2: KGHSH and LQKENI.

This clone has more than one count but fewer than ten. The chain is built from TRBV7-2 and TRBJ2-2; 7 bases match TRBD2. There are 16 residues in the CDR3. V shed 5 bases, J shed 1 base, and the junction held 7 bases outside the gene matches. Germline V gene data show CDR1 as SGHTA and CDR2 as FQGNSA. CDR3 bases: TGTGCCAGCAGCCACTGGGGCGGGGGGAACACCGGGGAGCTGTTTTTT. Residues: CASSHWGGGNTGELFF.

V gene TRBV19 combines with J gene TRBJ2-7; 10 positions agree with TRBD2. This CDR3 has 14 residues. Per germline, CDR1 LNHDA and CDR2 SQIVND (reference sequence). V was pared by 6 bases and J by 3 bases, with 5 bases of the junction left unmatched. CDR3 sequence (DNA): TGTGCCAGTAGGCGGACTAGCGGAAGCTACGAGCAGTACTTC. It translates to CASRRTSGSYEQYF.

Details on this clone: The sample has other DNA sequences that encode this CDR3 too. This chain links TRBV19 with TRBJ1-3; no definite D call. This CDR3 is built from 12 residues. Germline values: CDR1 LNHDA, CDR2 SQIVND (reference sequence). Trimming pared 2 bases from V and 4 bases from J, leaving 3 bases between. The chain's CDR3 is CASSIIGNTIYF. The CDR3, as DNA: TGTGCCAGTAGTATAATCGGAAACACCATATATTTT.

The gene calls are TRBV18 and TRBJ1-2; D uncertain. CDR3 length: 11 residues. The germline gives CDR1 KGHSH, CDR2 LQKENI. Trimming took 2 bases from V and 8 from J, leaving 6 bases between them. The CDR3 bases are TGTGCCAGCTCACCAGGGAGCGGCTACACCTTC. Amino acid sequence: CASSPGSGYTF.

This chain connects TRBV27 to TRBJ2-7; D is unresolved. Trimming pared 3 bases from V and 1 base from J, leaving 7 bases between. Per the germline V gene, CDR1 is MNHEY and CDR2 is SMNVEV (reference sequence). This CDR3 has 13 residues. The CDR3 loop is CASSFAVSYEQYF. The CDR3 coding sequence is TGTGCCAGCAGTTTTGCAGTTTCCTACGAGCAGTACTTC.

The chain has TRBV7-8 and TRBJ1-5; unclear D gene. Germline CDR1 reads SGHVS; CDR2 reads FQNEAQ. This CDR3 comprises 14 residues. V was shortened by 1 base and J by 6 bases, with 10 bases between the two germline ends. The CDR3 DNA sequence: TGTGCCAGCAGCTTAGAAAGGGAACTTCAGCCCCAGCATTTT. Amino acids: CASSLERELQPQHF.

The chain joins TRBV7-8 to TRBJ1-1; 8 positions match TRBD1. This CDR3 is 14 amino acids long. The germline V gene encodes CDR1 SGHVS and CDR2 FQNEAQ. J gave up 1 base and V 6 bases, and 4 bases lay outside the gene matches. The CDR3: CASRPGTGNTEAFF. CDR3 DNA sequence: TGTGCCAGCAGGCCCGGGACAGGGAACACTGAAGCTTTCTTT.

This clone was detected a few times. The V gene is TRBV4-2, the J gene TRBJ2-2; D could derive from TRBD1 or TRBD2 (5 bases each). Germline V gives CDR1 LGHNA, CDR2 YNFKEQ. The length of the CDR3 is 17 residues. Trimming left V 3 bases short and J 1 base short, with 15 bases between. DNA of the CDR3: TGTGCCAGCAGCCAGGCGACCGGGACCAAGAACACCGGGGAGCTGTTTTTT. Protein sequence: CASSQATGTKNTGELFF.

The V gene is TRBV11-2, the J gene TRBJ2-3; 9 nucleotides line up with TRBD1. The CDR3 contains 15 residues. Germline V gene sequence: CDR1 SGHAT, CDR2 FQNNGV. The junction had 2 bases not matched to a gene; V was cut back by 2 bases and J by 2 bases. The DNA of the CDR3 is TGTGCCAGCAGCTTACGACAGGGGGTCACAGATACGCAGTATTTT. It specifies CASSLRQGVTDTQYF.

The chain links TRBV27 to TRBJ2-7, with 8 nucleotides matching TRBD1. The CDR3 runs 14 residues. The V gene end was trimmed by 5 bases and the J gene end by 3 bases; junction bases not matched to a gene: 6. CDR1 and CDR2 from the germline V gene are MNHEY and SMNVEV (reference sequence). CDR3 bases: TGTGCCAGCAGTGTCCGGACAGGGTACTACGAGCAGTACTTC. Its translation is CASSVRTGYYEQYF.

V and J are TRBV5-1 and TRBJ2-5, with D perhaps assigned TRBD1 or TRBD2 (6 bases each). This CDR3 comprises 14 residues. In germline, CDR1 is SGHRS, CDR2 YFSETQ. V was pared by 4 bases and J by 5 bases, with 15 bases between. CDR3: CASSLGGPGETQYF. CDR3 in DNA: TGCGCCAGCAGCCTCGGGGGCCCAGGGGAGACCCAGTACTTC.

V and J are TRBV4-1 and TRBJ2-7; D ambiguous. V was pared by 1 base and J by 3 bases, with 22 bases between. This CDR3 spans 18 amino acids. Germline lookup yields CDR1 MGHRA and CDR2 YSYEKL. The CDR3 coding sequence is TGCGCCAGCAGCCAAGCCCCCGGCTCTGAGTCGTACGTCTACGAGCAGTACTTC. It is translated as CASSQAPGSESYVYEQYF.

The chain recombines TRBV28 with TRBJ1-1; 7 bases are shared with TRBD1. Germline V gene data show CDR1 as MDHEN and CDR2 as SYDVKM. The trim removed 6 bases at V and 6 bases at J, leaving 13 bases unmatched. The CDR3 extends over 15 amino acids. CDR3 sequence (DNA): TGTGCCAGCAGGAGAGGGGGCCAAAGGGGAGCTGAAGCTTTCTTT. It specifies CASRRGGQRGAEAFF.

This clone has just one count. This chain connects TRBV12-5 to TRBJ2-1; a possible D gene is TRBD2 (6 bases). V was shortened by 5 bases and J by 4 bases, with 9 bases between the two germline ends. Germline loops: CDR1 LGHNT, CDR2 FRNRAP. This CDR3 is built from 13 residues. In DNA form, the CDR3 reads TGTGCTAGTGGTGTCGGGACTTACAATGAGCAGTTCTTC. Protein sequence: CASGVGTYNEQFF.

This sequence joins TRBV9 and TRBJ2-2; 7 nucleotides agree with TRBD2. V lost 0 bases and J lost 5; bases outside the gene matches: 7. Germline values: CDR1 SGDLS, CDR2 YYNGEE. The CDR3 extends over 16 amino acids. The CDR3 here is CASSVGASGRTGELFF. CDR3 nucleotides: TGTGCCAGCAGCGTAGGGGCTAGCGGCAGGACCGGGGAGCTGTTTTTT.

The gene calls are TRBV19 and TRBJ2-1; tentative D call: TRBD1 (6 bases). V lost 7 bases, J lost 4 bases, and 14 bases lay in between. Germline-derived CDR1 and CDR2 are LNHDA and SQIVND (reference sequence). The CDR3 extends over 14 amino acids. In DNA form, the CDR3 reads TGTGCCAGTACCATGGGGGCAGGGTACAATGAGCAGTTCTTC. It is translated as CASTMGAGYNEQFF.

Here the CDR3 DNA reads TGTGCCAGCGGTCGGGGCTACGAGCAGTACTTC. It is translated as CASGRGYEQYF. The chain carries TRBV6-1 and TRBJ2-7, with a possible D match to TRBD2 (5 bases). This CDR3 comprises 11 residues. CDR1 is MNHNS and CDR2 is SASEGT in the germline V gene. With 8 bases removed from V and 3 bases from J, the gap between germline ends came to 8 bases.

The J gene is TRBJ1-5, the V gene TRBV7-9; 11 bases map to TRBD1. Per germline, CDR1 SEHNR and CDR2 FQNEAQ (reference sequence). The CDR3 totals 18 residues. Trimming took 4 bases from V and 0 from J; bases not matched to a gene: 8. Written as DNA, the CDR3 is TGTGCCAGCAGCTCCGGGACAGGGGGACAGAATAGCAATCAGCCCCAGCATTTT. Encoded protein: CASSSGTGGQNSNQPQHF. Using reference TRBV7-9 and TRBJ1-5 for the parts outside the CDR3, the full variable domain is DTGVSQNPRHKITKRGQNVTFRCDPISEHNRLYWYRQTLGQGPEFLTYFQNEAQLEKSRLLSDRFSAERPKGSFSTLEIQRTEQGDSAMYLCASSSGTGGQNSNQPQHFGDGTRLSIL.

The CDR3 coding sequence is TGCGCCAGTAGACGGGGTGGGGGAGAGACCCAGTACTTC. Protein: CASRRGGGETQYF. This rearrangement joins TRBV4-1 to TRBJ2-5; tentatively, D is TRBD1 or TRBD2 (5 bases each). The length of the CDR3 is 13 residues. Looked up from germline, CDR1 is MGHRA and CDR2 is YSYEKL. V lost 9 bases to trimming and J lost 4 bases, with 15 bases between them.